This T cell receptor (beta chain) comes out of a study of human T cells and chemical hapten exposure. Background on the study: Per-sample TCR yield variability stemmed mainly from small pooled library volume differences.

On this clonotype: Its antigen is unknown.

Unfractionated whole blood was the source of the extracted total RNA. Per the authors' pipeline: Per-sample TCR counts ranged from roughly 20,000 to 750,000, median about 98,000. TCRdb reanalysed the 5' RACE reads using MiXCR and keeps one entry per CDR3 protein. The V and J calls and clone size come from TCRdb's table, not from the authors' own analysis. The sample shows 110,000 or so distinct CDR3 sequences, approximately 20% of them seen only once. The CDR3 spans 14 residues. Germline V gene sequence: CDR1 DFQATT, CDR2 SNEGSKA (reference sequence). With 3 bases removed from V and 2 bases from J, the gap between germline ends came to 13 bases. Study-wide points: Sensitizing to DPC left TCRs with a frequency above 1 in 1000 unaltered.

This rearrangement joins TRBV20-1 to TRBJ1-1, with D possibly being TRBD1 (5 bases). This clonotype was obtained from a human donor in good health. The CDR3 loop is CSASHGGGNTEAFF. In DNA, the CDR3 is TGCAGTGCTAGTCATGGGGGAGGAAACACTGAAGCTTTCTTT.